A selection of T cell receptor beta chains follows, all from one sample in a study of cytotoxic CD8 clonotypes in ibrutinib-treated CLL. The assay was immunoSEQ multiplex PCR, and TCRdb's table has in-frame clones only and misses some. The sample holds about 92,000 clones, more than 70% seen once. The source was PBMCs, collected after 24 months of ibrutinib treatment. These receptors originate from a human donor with chronic lymphocytic leukemia. The CDR3 runs from the conserved cysteine through the conserved F or W. A D gene is named only where the DNA matches it firmly. Only part of the rows carry a size: once, few, many, or a class if the clone is expanded.

cdr3_nt cdr3_aa clone_size j_call d_call v_call
TGTGCCAGCAGTGACTTCAGGGGACAAACCGGGGAGCTGTTTTTT CASSDFRGQTGELFF . TRBJ2-2 . TRBV25-1
TGTGCCAGCTCAACAAGGACAGGATATGGAACTAATGAAAAACTGTTTTTT CASSTRTGYGTNEKLFF . TRBJ1-4 TRBD1 TRBV18
TGTGCCAGCAGCTTATCGGACAGAAACACTGAAGCTTTCTTT CASSLSDRNTEAFF few TRBJ1-1 . TRBV2
TGTGCCAGCAGTGACATATACCAAGAGACCCAGTACTTC CASSDIYQETQYF . TRBJ2-5 . TRBV6-1
TGTGCCAGCATCGACAGCTGGCTAGCGGGCGGCGAGCAGTACTTC CASIDSWLAGGEQYF . TRBJ2-7 TRBD2 TRBV28
TGCAGCGTGACCCCGACTAGCGGAGCAGGGAATGAGCAGTTCTTC CSVTPTSGAGNEQFF . TRBJ2-1 TRBD2 TRBV29-1
TGTGCCAGTAGTATAGATGGGGGTTCAGATACGCAGTATTTT CASSIDGGSDTQYF . TRBJ2-3 . TRBV19
TGTGCCAGCAGCCCAGCTAGCGGGAGAACCAATGAGCAGTTCTTC CASSPASGRTNEQFF . TRBJ2-1 TRBD2 TRBV9
TGTGCCAGCAGCCACCGGGACAGGGGTGGGGATGGCTACACCTTC CASSHRDRGGDGYTF . TRBJ1-2 . TRBV21-1
TGCGCCAGCAGCGGGACAGGGAGGCACACTGAAGCTTTCTTT CASSGTGRHTEAFF . TRBJ1-1 TRBD1 TRBV5-1
TGTGCCAGCAGGCCAACTCCGGGCCCCCCCCGGGATAATTCACCCCTCCACTTT CASRPTPGPPRDNSPLHF . TRBJ1-6 . TRBV27
TGCGCCAGCAGCTTATCCGGGACAGTCTCTGGAAACACCATATATTTT CASSLSGTVSGNTIYF . TRBJ1-3 TRBD1 TRBV5-1
TGTGCCAGCTCCTCACGTGGACTAGGAGGCTCAAGCTCCTACGAGCAGTACTTC CASSSRGLGGSSSYEQYF . TRBJ2-7 TRBD2 TRBV18
TGTGCCAGCAGTCCCTCTGGTGCGGGGGCCTTCGAGCAGTACTTC CASSPSGAGAFEQYF . TRBJ2-7 . TRBV28
TGCAGCGAGAGGGGCAGACAAGAGACCCAGTACTTC CSERGRQETQYF . TRBJ2-5 . TRBV29-1
TGTGCCAGTAGTATAGGCACAACTCAGCCCCAGCATTTT CASSIGTTQPQHF . TRBJ1-5 . TRBV19
TGTGCCAGCAGATCCCTAGCGGGAGGAGGGAGCTCCGAGCAGTACTTC CASRSLAGGGSSEQYF few TRBJ2-7 TRBD2 TRBV7-8
TGTGCCAGTAGTAGACAGACGCGTAACACCGGGGAGCTGTTTTTT CASSRQTRNTGELFF once TRBJ2-2 . TRBV19
TGTGCCAGCAGCTTCCAGGGGATGTACACAGATACGCAGTATTTT CASSFQGMYTDTQYF . TRBJ2-3 . TRBV11-2
TGCGCCAGCAGCTTCGCCGTAACCGGGACTAGCGGGATCTACGAGCAGTACTTC CASSFAVTGTSGIYEQYF . TRBJ2-7 TRBD2 TRBV5-1
TGTGCCAGCAGCGATACCGGGACAGCCTACGAGCAGTACTTC CASSDTGTAYEQYF . TRBJ2-7 TRBD1 TRBV7-9
TGTGCCAGCAGCCAGACAGGAGTCTATGGCTACACCTTC CASSQTGVYGYTF . TRBJ1-2 . TRBV27
TGCGCCAGCAGCTCTGGACGCCCGGGACCGGGGGAGACCCAGTACTTC CASSSGRPGPGETQYF . TRBJ2-5 . TRBV5-1
TGTGCCAGCAGCTGGGGCCCGGGCCGGGGGAGCTCCTACAATGAGCAGTTCTTC CASSWGPGRGSSYNEQFF . TRBJ2-1 . TRBV5-6
TGTGCCAGCAGCCCCGGGACCCACTCCTACGAGCAGTACTTC CASSPGTHSYEQYF once TRBJ2-7 . TRBV5-6
TGTGCCAGCAGCACCCAGCCCTCTGGAAACACCATATATTTT CASSTQPSGNTIYF . TRBJ1-3 . TRBV11-2
TGTGCCAGCAGCTTTACAGGGACCTACGAGCAGTACTTC CASSFTGTYEQYF . TRBJ2-7 . TRBV2
TGTGCCAGCAGCCACGGGCCGAGGGAGTTCGAGGGTGAAAAACTGTTTTTT CASSHGPREFEGEKLFF few TRBJ1-4 . TRBV7-9
TGTGCCAGCAGAGCTAGCGGGGGGCTCACAGATACGCAGTATTTT CASRASGGLTDTQYF few TRBJ2-3 TRBD2 TRBV28
TGTGCCAGCAGCCAAGCCCCGAGTCAAGGCTACGAGCAGTACTTC CASSQAPSQGYEQYF . TRBJ2-7 . TRBV4-2
TGTGCCAGCAGCCTCGAATTTAACTATGGCTACACCTTC CASSLEFNYGYTF once TRBJ1-2 . TRBV7-8
TGTGCCAGCAGGTCTCTATCTAGCGGGGTCTACAATGAGCAGTTCTTC CASRSLSSGVYNEQFF . TRBJ2-1 TRBD2 TRBV28
TGTGCCAGCAGTTCCCCGGGACAGGGAACCAAAAACATTCAGTACTTC CASSSPGQGTKNIQYF . TRBJ2-4 TRBD1 TRBV28
TGTGCCTGGAGTGTAGGGACCTATAGCAATCAGCCCCAGCATTTT CAWSVGTYSNQPQHF . TRBJ1-5 . TRBV30
TGCGCCAGCAGCTTGGAGGGGACGGTCACTAGGGAGCAGTACTTC CASSLEGTVTREQYF . TRBJ2-7 . TRBV5-1
TGCGCCAGCAGGGGAGGGACAGGGGGTAATCAGCCCCAGCATTTT CASRGGTGGNQPQHF few TRBJ1-5 TRBD1 TRBV5-1
TGTGCCAGCAGTTTAGGAAGGTTTGGGGCCAACGTCCTGACTTTC CASSLGRFGANVLTF . TRBJ2-6 . TRBV27
TGTGCCAGCAGTGGACTAAACTCGTACAATGAGCAGTTCTTC CASSGLNSYNEQFF once TRBJ2-1 . TRBV2
TGTGCCAGCAGCCCCTTGGCAGGCCGAGGGTACAATGAGCAGTTCTTC CASSPLAGRGYNEQFF . TRBJ2-1 . TRBV11-2
TGTGCCAGCTCAGACCAGGGAAGCCCCGGGGAGCTGTTTTTT CASSDQGSPGELFF once TRBJ2-2 . TRBV18
TGTGCCAGCAGTCCTCGGACCCGGCAAGGGGGCTACACCTTC CASSPRTRQGGYTF . TRBJ1-2 . TRBV2
TGTGCCAGCAGTACGACAGGGATCTCTGGAAACACCATATATTTT CASSTTGISGNTIYF . TRBJ1-3 TRBD1 TRBV6-1
TGTGCCAGTAGTATTCAGAAGGGGGCCAATCAGCCCCAGCATTTT CASSIQKGANQPQHF . TRBJ1-5 TRBD1 TRBV19
TGTGCCAGCAGCCAGAGACGGAAACCTAGCACAGATACGCAGTATTTT CASSQRRKPSTDTQYF . TRBJ2-3 . TRBV27
TGTGCCAGCAGCTTAGCGATCAGGGTGAAGAACACCGGGGAGCTGTTTTTT CASSLAIRVKNTGELFF . TRBJ2-2 . TRBV7-2